This T cell receptor beta chain was observed in a study of cytomegalovirus exposure and HLA in healthy donors (dated by TCRdb to about 2017). Turning to the overall study: An earlier analysis of about 530 of the donors reported 276 Gb of sequence data and around 120 million unique TCR beta sequences obtained from roughly 180 million T cells. Roughly 300 gigabases of sequencing data and 78 million or so unique TCR sequences were included in an early release covering about 620 HLA-typed donors. The genetic ancestry cluster associated with self-reported Caucasian donors included roughly four fifths of the 300 to 400 genotyped donors. The study aimed to test whether cataloging public T cell receptors could reveal signatures of past pathogen exposure. Using immunosequencing, the study profiled T cell repertoires from about 610 subjects and related those repertoires to cytomegalovirus serostatus. A separate validation cohort of 100 to 150 different subjects was used in addition to the roughly 700-subject first cohort. The study combined high-throughput TCR immunosequencing, statistical association of individual TCRs with disease status, and machine learning to predict cytomegalovirus infection status. A later analysis re-analyzed previously published TCR beta repertoires from several hundred donors and added high-resolution HLA genotyping to study TCR occurrence patterns. In the later analysis, no new phenotypic data were used to find candidate immune exposures; instead, reliance was placed on TCR beta sequences and their occurrence across donors. In an earlier analysis of about 590 of the donors, high-throughput TCR beta sequencing was used to judge whether each TCR beta V gene segment behaved as functional or pseudogenic. Donor age, sex, ethnicity and CMV serostatus were compiled together with the repertoire data. In a later genetic analysis, genome-wide SNP genotypes for about three fifths of the roughly 670 donors were used, and that subset was treated as a discovery cohort. All discovery cohort repertoires had been generated using a single sequencing platform. Both class I and class II loci were covered by HLA typing, at four-digit resolution. The number of donors typed differed by locus, with about 629-640 for A, B, C, DRB1 and DQB1, roughly 520 for DQA1, over 600 for DPA1, and approximately 470 for DPB1. Roughly 5 DR-DQ haplotypes were handled as single units for association and clustering, since linkage in the cohort was strong. Among several hundred genotyped donors of the cohort, an average of about 220,000 unique TCR beta nucleotide sequences was sequenced per donor, of which about 18% were non-productive. What the authors observed across the whole study: According to a later analysis, most CMV-associated TCR beta chains appeared to be HLA-restricted, and the HLA associations seemed to be driven largely by CMV exposure. When HLA alleles, especially DR and DQ, strongly co-occurred, TCR associations were difficult to assign to individual alleles. Because some donors lacked HLA typing at each locus, the association tests relied only on the typed subset. CMV serostatus was the only immune exposure information available for the cohort. A total of fewer than 200 TCR beta chains were listed by the study as associated with cytomegalovirus. Because counts were too low, about 17 rarely observed V segments, including chromosome 9 orphons, were excluded from the earlier analysis of 587 of the donors. The authors suggested that the approach could potentially be generalized to other disease states and immunological phenotypes. In vitro tests confirmed that three of the cytomegalovirus-associated TCR beta chains recognize cytomegalovirus antigens. In a later analysis, HLA-associated TCR beta chains were found to be more clonally expanded and to have lower generation probabilities than equally common non-associated chains. The 87-base-pair reads could not distinguish some IMGT-functional V segments, including TRBV6-2 and TRBV6-3, so those segments were excluded. A further reported finding was that TCR beta sequences accurately predicted the HLA-A and HLA-B alleles for most subjects in the first cohort. A later analysis associated 15,000 or so TCR beta sequences with specific HLA alleles at a false discovery rate of 0.05. The classifier was reported to diagnose cytomegalovirus status with high specificity and sensitivity in both the original and validation cohorts. In a later analysis, several top co-occurrence clusters were reported to appear linked to parvovirus B19, influenza, CMV and Epstein-Barr virus. V-gene and J-gene trimming of TCR beta chains was associated with a missense DCLRE1C variant in a later genetic analysis, and the association was replicated in an independent cohort. In a later genetic analysis, fewer N-insertions in productive TCRs were reported among donors in an Asian-associated ancestry cluster than the approximately 710-donor mean. Roughly uniform sequencing depth across donors was assumed in presence/absence analyses, although this assumption may not hold. Most TCR sequences were observed very rarely across donors, whereas some public TCRs were present in many individuals. According to a later analysis, TCR association rates differed among HLA loci, with DRB1 alleles showing the most associated TCRs and HLA-C alleles showing the fewest. The sequencing pipeline was judged likely to have produced a cluster of highly shared sequence variants as a technical artifact. Linkage disequilibrium might explain the correlated functional status among segregating V segments, but an unknown experimental factor could not be ruled out. An earlier analysis of approximately 570 of the donors showed that most TCR beta V segments appeared in productive rearrangements either about 90% or about 30% of the time, which broadly matched IMGT annotations. Only TCR beta chains were sequenced in this cohort, and the absence of alpha or paired-chain data limited detectable features.

For this chain, trimming is 6 bases at the V end and 3 bases at the J end, and the number of junction bases without a gene match is 6. Inclusive of the bounding cysteine and phenylalanine, the CDR3 is 16 residues long. Of all the DNA, just the CDR3 is kept, 48 bases in frame from base 1. Looking up the germline V gene (reference sequence) yields CDR1 LNHDA and CDR2 SQIVND. Libraries were made using the immunoSEQ multiplex PCR assay. A mixture of 60 forward primers for TCR Vbeta segments and 13 reverse primers for TCR Jbeta segments was used in the multiplex PCR. The CDR3 region of rearranged TCR beta genes was amplified from genomic DNA by a multiplex PCR assay. On the Illumina HiSeq System, the amplified TCR beta libraries were sequenced as 87-base-pair reads. In the original analysis: A later analysis counted about 80 million unique TCR beta chains across the 666 repertoires, and some 11 million of these chains were shared by at least two donors. To remove PCR and sequencing errors, raw reads were error-corrected and collapsed into unique sequences using a nearest-neighbor algorithm that merged closely related sequences. Alignment of CDR3 sequences to IMGT reference sequences was used to assign V, D and J gene segments. For a sequence to be retained, a match of at least six nucleotides was required to both a V gene segment and a J gene segment. Rearrangements were called productive when the CDR3 lacked stop codons and stayed in frame with V and J; all others were non-productive. CDR3 was defined by IMGT convention, running from the second conserved V-encoded cysteine to the conserved J-encoded phenylalanine. In an earlier analysis of around 640 of the donors, sequences lacking an unambiguous match to a single V gene segment were excluded. An earlier analysis of a few hundred of the donors classified V segments as functional when productive rearrangements were above 56.7% and as segregating when the standard deviation between donors was above 5%. A statistical classification framework was built for diagnosing cytomegalovirus status from the catalog of TCR beta chain sequences. V and J gene assignment, in a later analysis, came from comparing TCR nucleotide sequences with IMGT/GENE-DB human TR gene sequences. A later analysis assigned CDR3 sequences and most-parsimonious VDJ recombination scenarios with the TCRdist pipeline. A later analysis defined each TCR beta chain by its CDR3 amino acid sequence plus V-gene family, and excluded reads lacking a unique V-gene family. To address suspected cross-contamination and a sequencing artifact, a later analysis removed approximately 590 highly shared, low-generation-probability nucleotide sequences. A later analysis calculated a clonal expansion index for each public chain from normalized within-repertoire ranks of inferred template counts. In a later analysis, generation probabilities were computed with a VDJ recombination model fitted to out-of-frame rearrangements, and the resulting probabilities were checked against IGoR. In a later analysis, hypergeometric tests were used to score TCR-TCR, TCR-HLA and TCR-CMV co-occurrence, with a repertoire-size bias correction applied to TCR pairs. A later analysis estimated false discovery rates by permuting HLA or CMV assignments 20 times. In a later analysis, co-occurring TCRs were grouped using DBSCAN, and TCRdist sequence similarity was added for clustering within HLA-allele-positive subsets. For co-occurrence clustering, repertoires with fewer than 30,000 or more than 120,000 public chains were excluded, along with about five repertoires with anomalous nucleotide sharing. As stored in TCRdb, this immuneACCESS dataset retains in-frame rearrangements with V and J assigned. A fraction of the clones does not appear; measured against another copy, unresolved V genes explain less than half of the discrepancy, and the remainder lacks a known reason. For V, J and clone size, that table is used; D and trimming come from the DNA. This sample holds roughly 83,000 clones; about 69% were observed only once. The ten largest clones add up to more than 3.5% of the sample.

Remarks on this clone: What this receptor recognizes is not known. No base quality values were provided; no much bigger clone lies one nucleotide off.

In total, approximately 700 healthy bone marrow donors made up the cohort. At the time of sampling, every cohort member was nominally healthy, though immune exposures that went unrecorded were likely present. The donor was CMV seronegative and was included in the group of 352 seronegative cohort members. Each donor provided a peripheral blood sample, and peripheral blood mononuclear cells were used for TCR beta sequencing. Genomic DNA was extracted from the blood cell samples with the Qiagen DNeasy Blood Extraction Kit. The chain employs TRBV19 and TRBJ1-3, and TRBD1 matches 12 of the central bases. Sequencing used PBMCs. This receptor was obtained from a man between 60 and 70 years old in good health and CMV-seronegative. The CDR3 reads as follows: CASRAGTGGVGNTIYF. The nucleotide sequence reads TGTGCCAGTAGGGCCGGGACAGGGGGCGTTGGAAACACCATATATTTT. Joined to the reference TRBV19 and TRBJ1-3 proteins, this CDR3 gives the full variable domain: DGGITQSPKYLFRKEGQNVTLSCEQNLNHDAMYWYRQDPGQGLRLIYYSQIVNDFQKGDIAEGYSVSREKKESFPLTVTSAQKNPTAFYLCASRAGTGGVGNTIYFGEGSWLTVV.